This entry is about one TCR beta chain. These data originate in a study of CD8+ T cells in alopecia areata. Reverse transcription of extracted RNA yielded cDNA, which provided the sequencing template. Profiled with immunoSEQ multiplex PCR; TCRdb holds only in-frame clones, not every one. The sample yields 150,000 to 200,000 clones, roughly 60% seen once. V lost 4 bases and J lost 8, with 20 bases in between. The CDR3 runs 14 residues. Germline CDR1 and CDR2: SQVTM and ANQGSEA. The treatment is: oral pan-JAK inhibitor, 5-10 mg twice daily. The sample in question was CD4+ T cells sorted from blood, obtained at week 24, from a patient treated with tofacitinib. This rearrangement joins TRBV29-1 to TRBJ1-2; D gene ambiguous. This TCR derives from a human donor with alopecia areata. Here the CDR3 reads CSVVPRTVPGGYTF. The CDR3 nucleotides are TGCAGCGTTGTTCCCCGGACTGTGCCGGGGGGCTACACCTTC.